This passage covers 22 T cell receptor beta chains from one sample sequenced in a study of regulatory T cells in long-lasting Graves disease. Time point described: persistent/refractory GD, antithyroid drugs over 5 years with positive TRAb. From RNA extracted from PBMCs, the TCR library was made. Researchers made TCR beta libraries by using iRepertoire HTBI primers and running Arm-PCR on CDR3 regions. Via MiXCR, TCRdb re-called the multiplex PCR reads, giving one row per CDR3 protein. The table lists under 350,000 distinct CDR3 sequences, roughly 21% of them singletons. The specimen comprised peripheral blood mononuclear cells (PBMCs), sampled when the disease was refractory, from a patient treated with antithyroid drugs. The receptors were gathered from a female donor with Graves disease.

This clonotype appeared many times. The V and J genes are TRBV7-9 and TRBJ2-5; D assignment may be TRBD1 or TRBD2 (5 bases each). Germline values: CDR1 SEHNR, CDR2 FQNEAQ (reference sequence). V was clipped by 2 bases and J by 4 bases, with 17 bases between them. CDR3 length: 16 amino acids. The chain's CDR3 is CASSLTGRPEIETQYF. The CDR3 region has the DNA TGTGCCAGCAGCTTAACGGGACGTCCCGAAATAGAGACCCAGTACTTC.

V gene TRBV5-4 combines with J gene TRBJ1-6; the D gene is possibly TRBD1 (5 bases). Trimming shortened V by 3 bases and J by 9 bases, and 16 bases separated the two germline ends. The CDR3 runs 15 residues. In germline, CDR1 is SGHNT, CDR2 YYREEE (reference sequence). This chain's CDR3 is CASSSSVGGASPLHF. The DNA for the CDR3 is TGTGCCAGCAGCTCAAGCGTTGGGGGAGCTTCACCCCTCCACTTT.

The V call is TRBV27, the J call TRBJ2-7, with 12 bases lining up with TRBD2. J gave up 1 base and V 3 bases, and 10 bases lay outside the gene matches. From germline, CDR1 is MNHEY and CDR2 SMNVEV (reference sequence). This CDR3 comprises 18 residues. This CDR3 reads CASSFHKTSGSGSYEQYF. The CDR3 DNA reads TGTGCCAGCAGTTTCCATAAGACTAGCGGGAGCGGGTCCTACGAGCAGTACTTC.

This clonotype came up many times. V and J are TRBV6-1 and TRBJ2-5; no definite D call. Germline V gives CDR1 MNHNS, CDR2 SASEGT. The CDR3 is made up of 14 amino acids. Trimming removed 4 bases at V and 5 bases at J, with 14 bases between. The CDR3 nucleotides read TGTGCCAGCAGTGTGCTAGAGAGGCGGGAGACCCAGTACTTC. Amino acid sequence: CASSVLERRETQYF.

The genes are TRBV12-3 or TRBV12-4 and TRBJ2-1; tentative D call: TRBD2 (5 bases). The CDR3 contains 13 residues. Trimming removed 10 bases at V and 8 bases at J, with 18 bases between. The CDR3 DNA is TGTGCCACCACTGGGCTAGCTCACGATGAGCAGTTCTTC. Translation gives CATTGLAHDEQFF.

The sample holds a few counts of this clonotype. V gene TRBV5-1 combines with J gene TRBJ2-1; weak D call: TRBD1 (5 bases). The CDR3 has 13 residues. Between the trimmed V and J ends, which lost 0 bases and 4 bases, there was a span of 5 bases. CDR1 is SGHRS, CDR2 YFSETQ, per germline. CDR3 sequence reads: CASSLGQYNEQFF. The CDR3 region has the DNA TGCGCCAGCAGCTTGGGACAGTACAATGAGCAGTTCTTC.

This clonotype was recorded a few times. The chain couples TRBV20-1 to TRBJ1-1; D gene uncertain. This CDR3 is 16 amino acids long. Germline V gene data show CDR1 as DFQATT and CDR2 as SNEGSKA (reference sequence). V lost 2 bases and J 0 bases, leaving 16 bases between the germline ends. The CDR3 coding sequence is TGCAGTGCTAGAAAATCCGGGCCTGACCTGAACACTGAAGCTTTCTTT. This codes for CSARKSGPDLNTEAFF.

The chain carries TRBV25-1 and TRBJ2-5, with a tentative D call TRBD2 (5 bases). CDR1 and CDR2 (germline): MGHDK, SYGVNS. Trimming cost V 4 bases and J 1 base, with 10 bases left between them. This CDR3 is 14 amino acids long. The CDR3 bases are TGTGCCAGCAGTGGGGGAGTACGCCAAGAGACCCAGTACTTC. Its protein product is CASSGGVRQETQYF. Supplemented by reference TRBV25-1 and TRBJ2-5, the full variable domain reads EADIYQTPRYLVIGTGKKITLECSQTMGHDKMYWYQQDPGMELHLIHYSYGVNSTEKGDLSSESTVSRIRTEHFPLTLESARPSHTSQYLCASSGGVRQETQYFGPGTRLLVL.

This clonotype was counted ten times or more. The DNA is left out, because the CDR3 cannot be placed on it with certainty; the CDR3 is given as TCRdb lists it. This chain joins TRBV2 and TRBJ2-7; no DNA check was done on the table's D call, TRBD2. The CDR3 spans 22 amino acids, including both terminal residues. Germline V gene data show CDR1 as SNHLY and CDR2 as FYNNEI. CDR3 sequence: CASNTLANGELFFGEGSYEQYF.

This clonotype was detected a few times. The chain is built from TRBV29-1 and TRBJ1-6; D call uncertain. This CDR3 has 15 amino acids. Germline values: CDR1 SQVTM, CDR2 ANQGSEA. V lost 4 bases to trimming and J lost 0 bases, with 10 bases between them. As DNA, the CDR3 is TGCAGCGTTGCGGTCGGAAGCTCCTATAATTCACCCCTCCACTTT. Amino acid sequence: CSVAVGSSYNSPLHF.

The chain uses TRBV12-3 or TRBV12-4 and TRBJ2-4; D not certain. The CDR3 spans 16 residues. Trimming removed 3 bases at V and 0 bases at J, with 12 bases between. The DNA of the CDR3 is TGTGCCAGCAGTTTCTCTGTAAGACTAGCCAAAAACATTCAGTACTTC. It translates to CASSFSVRLAKNIQYF.

This clonotype was observed a few times. One junction end does not reproduce the germline sequence, and a read error may be involved. The chain has TRBV19 and TRBJ2-5; a weak D match, TRBD2 (5 bases). This CDR3 has 17 amino acids. The germline V gene encodes CDR1 LNHDA and CDR2 SQIVND (reference sequence). CDR3 coding DNA: TGTGCCAGTAGCTCAACCAGCGAGGGTGGCCTCGGAGAGACCCAGTGCTTC. Encoded protein: CASSSTSEGGLGETQCF.

The chain uses TRBV30 and TRBJ1-2; D is unresolved. The CDR3 runs 10 residues. Germline CDR1 reads GTSNPN; CDR2 reads SVGIG (reference sequence). V was pared by 4 bases and J by 8 bases, with 8 bases between. CDR3 amino acids: CAWIGSGYTF. The CDR3 region has the DNA TGTGCCTGGATCGGGAGCGGCTACACCTTC.

This clonotype was seen just once. The chain has TRBV19 and TRBJ2-2; weak D call: TRBD2 (6 bases). V lost 1 base and J lost 4, with 10 bases in between. Per germline, CDR1 LNHDA and CDR2 SQIVND (reference sequence). The CDR3 runs 15 residues. CDR3 in DNA: TGTGCCAGTAGTATAGGGTACGGGGGCACCGGGGAGCTGTTTTTT. The encoded protein is CASSIGYGGTGELFF.

The table lists this clonotype with many counts. The chain combines TRBV18 with TRBJ2-7; 8 bases line up with TRBD1. V was clipped by 5 bases and J by 3 bases; unmatched bases: 6. The CDR3 is 14 amino acids. Germline V gene data show CDR1 as KGHSH and CDR2 as LQKENI. The CDR3 DNA reads as TGTGCCAGCTCATCACAGGGGGTAGGCTACGAGCAGTACTTC. Its protein is CASSSQGVGYEQYF.

On this clonotype itself: A much larger clone sits a single nucleotide away, making a read error possible. The CDR3 coding sequence is TGTGCCATCAGTGGAATAAATCAGGGCGCCTCCCGGGTTGGCTACACCTTC. Translating gives CAISGINQGASRVGYTF. V usage is TRBV10-3 and J usage is TRBJ1-2, with a tentative D call TRBD1 (5 bases). Germline V gene lookup returns CDR1 ENHRY and CDR2 SYGVKD. The CDR3 covers 17 residues. Trimming shortened V by 4 bases and J by 7 bases, and 25 bases separated the two germline ends.

This clonotype has a count of ten or more. The CDR3 DNA sequence: TGTGCCAGCACCCCGGGTAGGAACGAGCAGTACTTC. Amino acid sequence: CASTPGRNEQYF. V usage is TRBV28 and J usage is TRBJ2-7; D remains unclear. The CDR3 runs to 12 residues. Looked up from germline, CDR1 is MDHEN and CDR2 is SYDVKM. V was trimmed by 7 bases and J by 5 bases, leaving 12 bases between them.

This clonotype appeared a few times. This chain connects TRBV10-3 to TRBJ2-2, with TRBD2 matching 8 bases. The germline gives CDR1 ENHRY, CDR2 SYGVKD. CDR3 length: 13 residues. The V and J ends lost 7 bases and 5 bases, in that order; junction bases with no gene match: 3. The CDR3 loop is CAITAGETGELFF. CDR3 nucleotides: TGTGCCATCACAGCGGGAGAAACCGGGGAGCTGTTTTTT.

At least ten counts were recorded for this clonotype. The chain couples TRBV20-1 to TRBJ2-5, with 10 nucleotides matching TRBD2. Trimming removed 1 base from V and 0 bases from J; junction bases left unmatched: 8. The CDR3 is 17 amino acids. The V gene's germline CDR1 is DFQATT and CDR2 SNEGSKA (reference sequence). The CDR3 region is CSARALRAGGDQETQYF. Here the CDR3 DNA reads TGCAGTGCTAGAGCTTTGCGAGCGGGAGGGGACCAAGAGACCCAGTACTTC.

This clonotype was found many times. The J gene is TRBJ1-2, the V gene TRBV12-3 or TRBV12-4, with D uncertain. The CDR3 is 12 residues long. V was shortened by 3 bases and J by 8 bases, with 10 bases between the two germline ends. The CDR3 region is CASSFTRGGYTF. The CDR3 coding sequence is TGTGCCAGCAGTTTTACCCGGGGAGGCTACACCTTC.

This clonotype was detected many times. The V gene is TRBV9, the J gene TRBJ2-7, with D unresolved. The CDR3 runs to 15 residues. V shed 3 bases and J shed 2 bases, with 15 bases lying between them. CDR1 is SGDLS and CDR2 is YYNGEE in the germline V gene. The CDR3 reads CASSESYGSAYEQYF. CDR3 nucleotides: TGTGCCAGCAGCGAATCCTACGGCTCCGCCTACGAGCAGTACTTC.

This clonotype was picked up many times. The chain has TRBV20-1 and TRBJ2-1; 12 bases line up with TRBD2. Germline trimming cut 5 bases from V and 0 bases from J; bases unmatched to any gene: 5. The CDR3 sequence is 16 residues long. From germline, CDR1 is DFQATT and CDR2 SNEGSKA (reference sequence). The CDR3: CSAWTSGTSSYNEQFF. In DNA, the CDR3 is TGCAGTGCTTGGACTAGCGGGACGAGCTCCTACAATGAGCAGTTCTTC.